The clone carrying this TCR beta chain was seen many times. The source of the sample is a study of molecular identifiers for immune sequencing clone quantification. For the study at large: Replicates involved a five-way split of RNA from roughly 21,000 or 96,000 naive CD8 cells, with sequencing of four.

Naive CD8 T cells underwent sorting with the CD8+CD4-CCR7+CD45RA+ definition. Methods described previously were used for bulk TCR libraries, and listed TCR primers were applied. TCRdb re-called the PCR reads through MiXCR, storing one row per CDR3 protein. The sample comprises 85,000 to 95,000 distinct CDR3 sequences, roughly 19% of which are singletons, and around 0.8% rests with the top ten. The CDR3 has 14 residues. Germline V gene lookup returns CDR1 SGDLS and CDR2 YYNGEE. Trimming removed 0 bases at V and 4 bases at J, with 9 bases between. The receptor was isolated from a human donor in good health. Some libraries in this study had Jurkat cell RNA spiked in. Sequenced: naive CD8+ T cells from blood, with Jurkat cell RNA spiked in. Subset in this sample: FACS-sorted CD8+CD4-CCR7+CD45RA+ naive T cells. The J gene is TRBJ2-3, the V gene TRBV9; maybe TRBD1 (5 bases). The CDR3 DNA reads as TGTGCCAGCAGCGTAGCAGGGTTGTCAGATACGCAGTATTTT. It encodes CASSVAGLSDTQYF.